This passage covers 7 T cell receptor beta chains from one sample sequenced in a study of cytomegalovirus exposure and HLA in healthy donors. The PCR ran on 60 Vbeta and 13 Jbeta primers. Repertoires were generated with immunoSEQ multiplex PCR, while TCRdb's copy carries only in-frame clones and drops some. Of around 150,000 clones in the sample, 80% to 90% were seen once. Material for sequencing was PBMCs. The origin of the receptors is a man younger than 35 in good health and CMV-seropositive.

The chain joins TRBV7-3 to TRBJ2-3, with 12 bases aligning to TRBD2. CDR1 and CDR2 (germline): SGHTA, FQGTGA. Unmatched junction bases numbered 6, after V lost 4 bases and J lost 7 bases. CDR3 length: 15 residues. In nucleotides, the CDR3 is TGTGCCAGCAGCTCACTAGCGGGGGGCCGTAATACGCAGTATTTT. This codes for CASSSLAGGRNTQYF.

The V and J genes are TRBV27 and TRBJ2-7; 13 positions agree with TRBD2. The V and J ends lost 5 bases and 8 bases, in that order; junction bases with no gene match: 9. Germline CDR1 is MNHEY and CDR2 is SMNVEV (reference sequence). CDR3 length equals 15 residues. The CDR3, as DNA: TGTGCCAGCAGTGGAACTAGCGGGGGGGCCCAGAAGCAGTACTTC. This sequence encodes CASSGTSGGAQKQYF.

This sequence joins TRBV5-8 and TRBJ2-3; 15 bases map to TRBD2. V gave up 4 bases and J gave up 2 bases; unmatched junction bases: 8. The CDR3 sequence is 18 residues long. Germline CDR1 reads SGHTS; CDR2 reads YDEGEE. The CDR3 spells CASSVGTSGGSFTDTQYF. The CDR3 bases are TGTGCCAGCAGCGTCGGGACTAGCGGGGGGAGCTTCACAGATACGCAGTATTTT. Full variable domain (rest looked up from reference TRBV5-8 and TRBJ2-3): EAGVTQSPTHLIKTRGQQATLRCSPISGHTSVYWYQQALGLGLQFLLWYDEGEERNRGNFPPRFSGRQFPNYSSELNVNALELEDSALYLCASSVGTSGGSFTDTQYFGPGTRLTVL.

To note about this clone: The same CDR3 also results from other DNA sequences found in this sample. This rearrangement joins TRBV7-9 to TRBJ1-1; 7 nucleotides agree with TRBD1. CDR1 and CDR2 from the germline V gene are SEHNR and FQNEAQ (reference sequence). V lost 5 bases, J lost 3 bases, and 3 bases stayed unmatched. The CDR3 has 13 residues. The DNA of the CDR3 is TGTGCCAGCAGCCTAACAGGGGACACTGAAGCTTTCTTT. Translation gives CASSLTGDTEAFF.

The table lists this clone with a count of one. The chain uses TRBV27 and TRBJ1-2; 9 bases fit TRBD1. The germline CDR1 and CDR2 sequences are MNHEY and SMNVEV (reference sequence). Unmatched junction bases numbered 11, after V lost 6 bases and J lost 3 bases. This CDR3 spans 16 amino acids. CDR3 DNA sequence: TGTGCCAGCAGCCCGAGTGGGACAGGGAACCACTATGGCTACACCTTC. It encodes CASSPSGTGNHYGYTF.

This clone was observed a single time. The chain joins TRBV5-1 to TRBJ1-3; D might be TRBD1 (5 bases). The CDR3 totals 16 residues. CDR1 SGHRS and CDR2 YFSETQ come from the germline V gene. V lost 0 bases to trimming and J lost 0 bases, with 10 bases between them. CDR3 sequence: CASSLAGKISGNTIYF. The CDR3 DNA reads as TGCGCCAGCAGCTTGGCAGGGAAGATCTCTGGAAACACCATATATTTT.

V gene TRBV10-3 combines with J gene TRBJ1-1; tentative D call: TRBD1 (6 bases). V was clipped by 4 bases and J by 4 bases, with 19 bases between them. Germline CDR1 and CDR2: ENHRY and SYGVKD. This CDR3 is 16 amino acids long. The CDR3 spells CAISVSSEDSGTEAFF. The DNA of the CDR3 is TGTGCCATCAGTGTATCTTCCGAGGACAGCGGCACTGAAGCTTTCTTT.